Shown below are 22 T cell receptor beta chains from a single sample sequenced in a study of response to subunit inactivated influenza vaccine. Each CDR3 protein is one row after TCRdb ran MiXCR on the RT-PCR reads. Altogether 650,000 to 800,000 distinct CDR3 sequences are present, around 13% being singletons, with the ten largest covering 5.5% to 7%. The input for sequencing was PBMCs from blood, taken less than 15 days before vaccination. Receptor source: a man aged 45-60 years who received an inactivated influenza vaccine.

The chain couples TRBV2 to TRBJ1-6; no clear D. V lost 1 base, J lost 9 bases, and 7 bases lay in between. In germline, CDR1 is SNHLY, CDR2 FYNNEI. The CDR3 has 13 residues. CDR3 sequence: CASSEGIRSPLHF. The CDR3 DNA follows: TGTGCCAGCAGTGAAGGGATCCGTTCACCCCTCCACTTT.

This clonotype was observed a few times. This sequence joins TRBV7-2 and TRBJ1-6; D is uncertain. The CDR3 has 13 amino acids. Trimming cost V 1 base and J 13 bases, with 11 bases left between them. In germline, CDR1 is SGHTA, CDR2 FQGNSA. DNA for the CDR3: TGTGCCAGCAGCTTAGGGCAGATTGGGCCCCTCCACTTT. This translates into CASSLGQIGPLHF.

The chain recombines TRBV5-1 with TRBJ2-3; TRBD2 matches 8 bases. There are 16 residues in the CDR3. Germline V gene data show CDR1 as SGHRS and CDR2 as YFSETQ. V trimming: 4 bases; J trimming: 4 bases; junction bases outside the gene matches: 11. The CDR3 region has the DNA TGCGCCAGCAGCCCGGGCGGTAGCGGGAACGCAGATACGCAGTATTTT. Translated: CASSPGGSGNADTQYF.

The V and J genes are TRBV20-1 and TRBJ2-3, with 9 bases fitting TRBD1. The CDR3 loop spans 14 amino acids. Germline V gene lookup returns CDR1 DFQATT and CDR2 SNEGSKA (reference sequence). Trimming took 3 bases from V and 5 from J; bases not matched to a gene: 6. The CDR3 coding sequence is TGCAGTGCTAGCCCGGACAGGGGATTAGATACGCAGTATTTT. Its protein is CSASPDRGLDTQYF.

This clonotype was detected a few times. The gene calls are TRBV4-1 and TRBJ2-2; D possibly matches TRBD1 or TRBD2 (5 bases each). The V end was cut by 1 base, the J end by 3 bases, with 15 bases between. CDR1 and CDR2 from the germline V gene are MGHRA and YSYEKL. The CDR3 runs to 17 residues. Here the CDR3 reads CASSQAPGRVDTGELFF. The CDR3 DNA reads as TGCGCCAGCAGCCAAGCCCCAGGGAGAGTCGACACCGGGGAGCTGTTTTTT.

The chain is built from TRBV6-1 and TRBJ1-1; 10 positions agree with TRBD1. Germline V CDR1 and CDR2: MNHNS, SASEGT. CDR3 length: 14 residues. The V segment lost 4 bases and the J segment 4 bases; nucleotides outside the gene matches: 3. The CDR3 here is CASSVTGGTTEAFF. The CDR3 DNA reads TGTGCCAGCAGTGTGACAGGGGGCACCACTGAAGCTTTCTTT.

This chain connects TRBV27 to TRBJ2-3, with TRBD2 as a possible D gene (7 bases). The germline V gene encodes CDR1 MNHEY and CDR2 SMNVEV (reference sequence). The CDR3 totals 17 residues. V was cut by 3 bases and J by 0 bases, with 16 bases left in between. CDR3 DNA: TGTGCCAGCAGTTTTACGGGGGGCCTTCCCAGCACAGATACGCAGTATTTT. Translation gives CASSFTGGLPSTDTQYF.

This rearrangement joins TRBV27 to TRBJ2-7, with D uncertain. Germline V gene lookup returns CDR1 MNHEY and CDR2 SMNVEV (reference sequence). The V and J ends lost 8 bases and 2 bases respectively, with 10 bases between them. The CDR3 loop spans 12 amino acids. The CDR3 region is CASGRRTYEQYF. Written as DNA, the CDR3 is TGTGCCAGCGGGCGGAGAACCTACGAGCAGTACTTC.

At least ten counts were recorded for this clonotype. This chain joins TRBV11-2 and TRBJ2-1; 9 positions match TRBD1. The CDR3 sequence is 22 residues long. J was trimmed by 5 bases and V by 0 bases; bases with no gene match: 23. Germline assignment: CDR1 SGHAT and CDR2 FQNNGV. Here the CDR3 reads CASSLEWGWDRVAIQRNNEQFF. The CDR3 coding sequence is TGTGCCAGCAGCTTAGAGTGGGGGTGGGACAGGGTTGCGATACAACGGAACAATGAGCAGTTCTTC.

V usage is TRBV28 and J usage is TRBJ2-7, with D possibly called TRBD1 or TRBD2 (5 bases each). The CDR3 length is 13 residues. The V end was cut by 10 bases, the J end by 6 bases, with 19 bases between. Germline values: CDR1 MDHEN, CDR2 SYDVKM. CDR3 nucleotide sequence: TGTGCCATGAGCCCGGGACCCTTCCCCGAGCAGTACTTC. Translation gives CAMSPGPFPEQYF.

This clonotype came up a few times. The chain's CDR3 is CASSILTGVTDTQYF. CDR3 nucleotides: TGCGCCAGCAGCATCCTGACAGGCGTCACAGATACGCAGTATTTT. The chain recombines TRBV5-1 with TRBJ2-3; maybe TRBD1 (6 bases). The CDR3 is 15 residues long. The V and J ends lost 4 bases and 2 bases respectively, with 14 bases between them. Germline V lookup: CDR1 SGHRS, CDR2 YFSETQ.

This clonotype was found many times. J is TRBJ2-7 and V is TRBV7-9; D call uncertain. V shed 3 bases and J shed 3 bases, with 9 bases lying between them. In germline, CDR1 is SEHNR, CDR2 FQNEAQ (reference sequence). This CDR3 spans 13 amino acids. The CDR3 DNA follows: TGTGCCAGCAGCTTGGCTGGGCGCTACGAGCAGTACTTC. It yields the protein CASSLAGRYEQYF.

The J gene is TRBJ1-6, the V gene TRBV20-1; 8 positions match TRBD1. The germline V gene has CDR1 DFQATT and CDR2 SNEGSKA (reference sequence). V lost 2 bases to trimming and J lost 5 bases; unmatched junction nucleotides: 2. The CDR3 totals 14 residues. The CDR3 is CSARTGGHNSPLHF. The CDR3 DNA sequence: TGCAGTGCTAGAACAGGGGGACATAATTCACCCCTCCACTTT.

This clonotype turned up a few times. The chain employs TRBV4-3 and TRBJ2-7; unclear D gene. CDR1 is LGHNA, CDR2 YSLEER, per germline. The V gene lost 0 bases and the J gene lost 2 bases, with 8 bases spanning the gap. This CDR3 region has 14 residues. In DNA, the CDR3 is TGCGCCAGCAGCCAAGATGTCGGACCCTACGAGCAGTACTTC. Residues: CASSQDVGPYEQYF.

This clonotype was found a few times. The rearrangement uses TRBV6-2 or TRBV6-3 and TRBJ2-1; TRBD2 might be the D (5 bases). Germline lookup yields CDR1 MNHEY and CDR2 SVGEGT. Trimming stripped 6 bases from V and 5 bases from J, with 11 bases between. CDR3 length: 13 amino acids. The chain's CDR3 is CASRADGNNEQFF. The DNA for the CDR3 is TGTGCCAGCAGAGCGGACGGGAACAATGAGCAGTTCTTC.

As DNA, the CDR3 is TGTGCCAGCAGTTTAATTAGCGGGGGAAACAATGAGCAGTTCTTC. Protein: CASSLISGGNNEQFF. The J gene is TRBJ2-1, the V gene TRBV12-3 or TRBV12-4, with 9 bases aligning to TRBD2. This CDR3 is 15 amino acids long. Trimming cost V 2 bases and J 5 bases; bases outside gene matches: 4.

This clonotype occurred a few times. In DNA, the CDR3 is TGTGCCAGCAGTCCCCTGGCAGCGGGAGGTTACAATGAGCAGTTCTTC. Translating gives CASSPLAAGGYNEQFF. The chain combines TRBV7-2 with TRBJ2-1; 9 bases map to TRBD2. Germline CDR1 is SGHTA and CDR2 is FQGNSA. The CDR3 spans 16 residues. The ends lost 6 bases at V and 4 bases at J; junction bases unmatched: 10.

This clonotype showed up just a few times. V is TRBV12-3 or TRBV12-4 and J is TRBJ1-6, with D tentatively TRBD1 (6 bases). The length of the CDR3 is 17 residues. V lost 4 bases and J lost 0, with 13 bases in between. CDR3 loop: CASSSHRARSYNSPLHF. CDR3 nucleotide sequence: TGTGCCAGCAGTTCCCACAGGGCGCGCTCCTATAATTCACCCCTCCACTTT.

This clonotype was picked up many times. A read error may account for a junction end that differs from germline. V gene TRBV12-3 or TRBV12-4 combines with J gene TRBJ2-3; D unresolved. The CDR3 loop spans 14 amino acids. CDR3 DNA sequence: TGCGCCAGCAGCTTGGACGGGAGCACAGATACGCAGTATTTT. This gives the protein CASSLDGSTDTQYF.

CDR3 residues: CASSFRTSGSLSSYEQYF. Written as DNA, the CDR3 is TGTGCCAGCAGCTTTCGGACTAGCGGGAGCCTGAGCTCCTACGAGCAGTACTTC. The chain joins TRBV5-6 to TRBJ2-7, with 13 bases that match TRBD2. The CDR3 totals 18 residues. Trimming took 2 bases from V and 0 from J; bases not matched to a gene: 8. Germline CDR1 and CDR2: SGHDT and YYEEEE.

The rearrangement joins TRBV3-1 to TRBJ1-3; D is unresolved. Germline assignment: CDR1 LGHDT and CDR2 YNNKEL (reference sequence). V lost 4 bases to trimming and J lost 9 bases, with 10 bases between them. This CDR3 contains 12 residues. The chain's CDR3 is CASSRPRSTIYF. The CDR3 DNA is TGTGCCAGCAGCCGACCCCGGAGCACCATATATTTT.

V is TRBV18 and J is TRBJ2-7; 16 bases align to TRBD2. The germline V gene encodes CDR1 KGHSH and CDR2 LQKENI. V lost 6 bases, J lost 3 bases, and 8 bases stayed unmatched. The CDR3 sequence is 17 residues long. The CDR3 protein is CASSSGTSGRAVYEQYF. In nucleotides, the CDR3 is TGTGCCAGCTCGTCCGGGACTAGCGGGAGGGCCGTCTACGAGCAGTACTTC. Full variable domain (remainder filled in from reference TRBV18 and TRBJ2-7): NAGVMQNPRHLVRRRGQEARLRCSPMKGHSHVYWYRQLPEEGLKFMVYLQKENIIDESGMPKERFSAEFPKEGPSILRIQQVVRGDSAAYFCASSSGTSGRAVYEQYFGPGTRLTVT.